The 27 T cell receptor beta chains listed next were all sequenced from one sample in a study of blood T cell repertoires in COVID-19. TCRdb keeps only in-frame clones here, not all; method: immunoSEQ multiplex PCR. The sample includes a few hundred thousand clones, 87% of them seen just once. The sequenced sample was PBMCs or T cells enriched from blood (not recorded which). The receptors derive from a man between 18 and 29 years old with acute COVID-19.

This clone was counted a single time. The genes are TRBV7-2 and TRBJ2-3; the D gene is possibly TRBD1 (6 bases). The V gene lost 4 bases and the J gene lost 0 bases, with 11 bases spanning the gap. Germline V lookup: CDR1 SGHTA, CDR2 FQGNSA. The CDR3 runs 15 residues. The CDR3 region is CASSSTGMSTDTQYF. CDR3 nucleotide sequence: TGTGCCAGCAGCTCCACAGGGATGAGCACAGATACGCAGTATTTT. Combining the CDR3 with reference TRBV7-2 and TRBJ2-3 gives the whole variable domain GAGVSQSPSNKVTEKGKDVELRCDPISGHTALYWYRQSLGQGLEFLIYFQGNSAPDKSGLPSDRFSAERTGGSVSTLTIQRTQQEDSAVYLCASSSTGMSTDTQYFGPGTRLTVL.

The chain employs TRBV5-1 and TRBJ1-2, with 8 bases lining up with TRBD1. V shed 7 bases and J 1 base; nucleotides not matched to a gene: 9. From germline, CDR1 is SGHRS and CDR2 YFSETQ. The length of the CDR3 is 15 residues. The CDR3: CASGSGGAGNYGYTF. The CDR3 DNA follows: TGCGCCAGCGGATCAGGGGGCGCGGGTAACTATGGCTACACCTTC.

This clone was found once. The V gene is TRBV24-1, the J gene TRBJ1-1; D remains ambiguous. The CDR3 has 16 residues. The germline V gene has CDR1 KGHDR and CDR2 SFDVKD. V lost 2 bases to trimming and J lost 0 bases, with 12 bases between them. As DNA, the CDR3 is TGTGCCACCAGTGATTCGCGGGTGGGCTTGAACACTGAAGCTTTCTTT. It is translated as CATSDSRVGLNTEAFF.

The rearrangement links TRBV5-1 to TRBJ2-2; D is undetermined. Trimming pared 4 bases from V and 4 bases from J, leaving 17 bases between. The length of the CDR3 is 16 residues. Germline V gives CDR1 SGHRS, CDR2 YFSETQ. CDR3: CASSPNPDRVTGELFF. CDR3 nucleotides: TGCGCCAGCAGCCCGAACCCCGACCGGGTCACCGGGGAGCTGTTTTTT.

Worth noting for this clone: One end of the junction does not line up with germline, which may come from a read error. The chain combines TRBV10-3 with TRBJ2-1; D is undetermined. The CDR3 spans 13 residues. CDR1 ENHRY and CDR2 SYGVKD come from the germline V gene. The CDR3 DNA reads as TGTGCCATCAGACTTCCCTCCAACAATGAGCAGTTCTTC. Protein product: CAIRLPSNNEQFF.

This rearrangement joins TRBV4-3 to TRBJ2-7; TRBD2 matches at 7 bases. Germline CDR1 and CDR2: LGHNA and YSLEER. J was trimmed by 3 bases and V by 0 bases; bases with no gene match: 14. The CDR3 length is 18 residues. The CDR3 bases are TGCGCCAGCAGCCAAGATCCCGAGGGGAGCGGGGTAAGCTACGAGCAGTACTTC. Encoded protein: CASSQDPEGSGVSYEQYF.

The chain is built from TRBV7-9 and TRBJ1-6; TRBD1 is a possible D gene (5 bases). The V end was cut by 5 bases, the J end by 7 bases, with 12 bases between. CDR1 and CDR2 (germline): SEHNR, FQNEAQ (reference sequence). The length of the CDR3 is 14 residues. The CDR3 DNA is TGTGCCAGCAGCACAGGACAAAGCAATTCACCCCTCCACTTT. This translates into CASSTGQSNSPLHF.

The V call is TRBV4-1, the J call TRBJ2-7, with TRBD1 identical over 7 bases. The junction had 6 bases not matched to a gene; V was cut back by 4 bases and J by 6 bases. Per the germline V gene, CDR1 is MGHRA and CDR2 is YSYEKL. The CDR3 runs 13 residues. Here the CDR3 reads CASSPKGAGEQYF. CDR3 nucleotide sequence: TGCGCCAGCAGCCCGAAGGGGGCTGGCGAGCAGTACTTC.

The CDR3 spells CASSQDLAGLNEQFF. The CDR3 DNA is TGCGCCAGCAGCCAAGATCTGGCAGGGTTAAATGAGCAGTTCTTC. The chain is built from TRBV4-1 and TRBJ2-1, with a tentative D call TRBD1 (5 bases). The V gene lost 0 bases and the J gene lost 7 bases, with 13 bases spanning the gap. CDR1 MGHRA and CDR2 YSYEKL come from the germline V gene. CDR3 size: 15 residues.

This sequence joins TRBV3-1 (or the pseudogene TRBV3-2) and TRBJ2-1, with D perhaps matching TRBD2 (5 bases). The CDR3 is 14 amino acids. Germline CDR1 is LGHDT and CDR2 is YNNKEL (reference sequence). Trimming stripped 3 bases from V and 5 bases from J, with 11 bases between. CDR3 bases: TGTGCCAGCAGCCAGAGGGAGTCAAACAATGAGCAGTTCTTC. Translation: CASSQRESNNEQFF.

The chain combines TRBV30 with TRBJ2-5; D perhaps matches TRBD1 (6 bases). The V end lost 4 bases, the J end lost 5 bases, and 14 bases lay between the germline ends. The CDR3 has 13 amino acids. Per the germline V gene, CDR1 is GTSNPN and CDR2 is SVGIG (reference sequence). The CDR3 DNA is TGTGCCTGGAATTCACAGGGATGGGAGACCCAGTACTTC. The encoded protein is CAWNSQGWETQYF.

In DNA form, the CDR3 reads TGCAGCGTTGAAGACAGAGGCTACACCTTC. Translating it yields CSVEDRGYTF. The chain couples TRBV29-1 to TRBJ1-2; D unresolved. Per germline, CDR1 SQVTM and CDR2 ANQGSEA. There are 10 residues in the CDR3. Between the trimmed V and J ends, which lost 0 bases and 8 bases, there was a span of 4 bases.

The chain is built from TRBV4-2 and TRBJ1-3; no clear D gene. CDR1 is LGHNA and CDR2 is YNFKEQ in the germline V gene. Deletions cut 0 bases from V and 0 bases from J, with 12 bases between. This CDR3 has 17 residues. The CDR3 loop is CASSQDSAASSGNTIYF. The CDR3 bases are TGTGCCAGCAGCCAAGATTCGGCGGCTAGCTCTGGAAACACCATATATTTT.

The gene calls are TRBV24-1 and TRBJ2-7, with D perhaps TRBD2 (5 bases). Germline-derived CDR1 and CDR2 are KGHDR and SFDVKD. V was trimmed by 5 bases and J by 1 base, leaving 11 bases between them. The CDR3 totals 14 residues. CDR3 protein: CATSGSGRSYEQYF. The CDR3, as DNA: TGTGCCACCAGTGGGAGCGGTCGTTCCTACGAGCAGTACTTC.

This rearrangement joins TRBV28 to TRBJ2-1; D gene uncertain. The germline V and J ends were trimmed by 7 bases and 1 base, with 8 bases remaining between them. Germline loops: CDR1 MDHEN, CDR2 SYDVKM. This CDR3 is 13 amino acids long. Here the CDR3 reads CASKSLSYNEQFF. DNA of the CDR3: TGTGCCAGCAAAAGCCTTTCCTACAATGAGCAGTTCTTC. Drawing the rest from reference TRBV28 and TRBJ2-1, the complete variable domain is DVKVTQSSRYLVKRTGEKVFLECVQDMDHENMFWYRQDPGLGLRLIYFSYDVKMKEKGDIPEGYSVSREKKERFSLILESASTNQTSMYLCASKSLSYNEQFFGPGTRLTVL.

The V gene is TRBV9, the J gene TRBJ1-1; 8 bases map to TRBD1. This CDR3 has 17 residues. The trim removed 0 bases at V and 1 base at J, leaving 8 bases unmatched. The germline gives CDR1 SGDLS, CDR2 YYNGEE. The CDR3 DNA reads TGTGCCAGCAGCGTAGCGGGGCAGGGGGCGGGGAACACTGAAGCTTTCTTT. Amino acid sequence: CASSVAGQGAGNTEAFF. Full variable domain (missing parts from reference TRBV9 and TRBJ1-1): DSGVTQTPKHLITATGQRVTLRCSPRSGDLSVYWYQQSLDQGLQFLIQYYNGEERAKGNILERFSAQQFPDLHSELNLSSLELGDSALYFCASSVAGQGAGNTEAFFGQGTRLTVV.

In DNA form, the CDR3 reads TGTGCCAGCACATATACCGGGACAGGAGCTTACGAGCAGTACTTC. Encoded protein: CASTYTGTGAYEQYF. The V call is TRBV6-1, the J call TRBJ2-7; 8 nucleotides agree with TRBD1. The V segment lost 7 bases and the J segment 4 bases; nucleotides outside the gene matches: 12. The V gene's germline CDR1 is MNHNS and CDR2 SASEGT. This CDR3 spans 15 amino acids.

The CDR3 loop is CATSREGNQPQHF. The CDR3 nucleotides are TGTGCCACCAGCAGGGAGGGGAATCAGCCCCAGCATTTT. The V call is TRBV15, the J call TRBJ1-5; maybe TRBD1 (5 bases). V was pared by 3 bases and J by 4 bases, with 7 bases between. CDR3 length: 13 residues. Germline CDR1 LNHNV, CDR2 YYDKDF (reference sequence).

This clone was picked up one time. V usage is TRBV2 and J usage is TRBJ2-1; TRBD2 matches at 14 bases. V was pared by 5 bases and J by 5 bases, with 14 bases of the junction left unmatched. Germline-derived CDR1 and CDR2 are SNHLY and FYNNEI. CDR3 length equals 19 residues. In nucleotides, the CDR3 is TGTGCCAGCAGTCATCAGCCCGGGACTAGCGGGAGAGGGGACAATGAGCAGTTCTTC. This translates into CASSHQPGTSGRGDNEQFF.

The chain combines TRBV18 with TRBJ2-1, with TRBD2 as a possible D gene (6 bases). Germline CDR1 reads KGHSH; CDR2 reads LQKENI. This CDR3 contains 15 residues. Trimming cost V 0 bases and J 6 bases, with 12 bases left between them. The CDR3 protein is CASSPPLGSGNEQFF. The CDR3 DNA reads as TGTGCCAGCTCACCACCTCTCGGGAGTGGCAATGAGCAGTTCTTC.

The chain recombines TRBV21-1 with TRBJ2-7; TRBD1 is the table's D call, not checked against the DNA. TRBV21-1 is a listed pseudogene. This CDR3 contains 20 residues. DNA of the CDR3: TGTGCCAGCAGCCAAGAAGCCCCCAGGTTACGCCTCACGAGAGCCTACGAGCAGTACTTC. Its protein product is CASSQEAPRLRLTRAYEQYF.

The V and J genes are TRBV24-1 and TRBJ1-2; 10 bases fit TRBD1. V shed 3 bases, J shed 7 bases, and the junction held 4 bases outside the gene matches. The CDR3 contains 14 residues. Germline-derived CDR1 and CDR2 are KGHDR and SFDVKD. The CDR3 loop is CATSDGQGVGGYTF. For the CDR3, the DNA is TGTGCCACCAGTGATGGACAGGGGGTAGGTGGCTACACCTTC.

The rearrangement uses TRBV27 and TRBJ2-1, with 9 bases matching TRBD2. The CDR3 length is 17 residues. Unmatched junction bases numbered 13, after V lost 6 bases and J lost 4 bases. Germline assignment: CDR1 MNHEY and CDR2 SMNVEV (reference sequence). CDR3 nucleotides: TGTGCCAGCAGCCTAAATCGACTAGCGGTATTATACAATGAGCAGTTCTTC. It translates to CASSLNRLAVLYNEQFF.

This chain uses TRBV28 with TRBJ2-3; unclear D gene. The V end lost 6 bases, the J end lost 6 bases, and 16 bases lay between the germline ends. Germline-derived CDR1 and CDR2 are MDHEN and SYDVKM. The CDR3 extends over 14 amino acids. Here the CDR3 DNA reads TGTGCCAGCAGGACCACGATAAACGGGGATACGCAGTATTTT. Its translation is CASRTTINGDTQYF.

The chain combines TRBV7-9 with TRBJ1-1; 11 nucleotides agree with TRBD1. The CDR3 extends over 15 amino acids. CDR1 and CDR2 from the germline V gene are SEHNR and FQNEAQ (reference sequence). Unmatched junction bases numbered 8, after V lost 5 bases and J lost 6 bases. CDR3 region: CASSAGQGAKAEAFF. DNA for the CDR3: TGTGCCAGCAGCGCCGGACAGGGGGCGAAGGCTGAAGCTTTCTTT.

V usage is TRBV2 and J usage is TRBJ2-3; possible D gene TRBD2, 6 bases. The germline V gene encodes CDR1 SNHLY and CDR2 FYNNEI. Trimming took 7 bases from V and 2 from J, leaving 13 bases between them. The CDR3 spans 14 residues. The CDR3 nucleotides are TGTGCCAGCATGCGGGCTAGCGACACAGATACGCAGTATTTT. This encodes CASMRASDTDTQYF.

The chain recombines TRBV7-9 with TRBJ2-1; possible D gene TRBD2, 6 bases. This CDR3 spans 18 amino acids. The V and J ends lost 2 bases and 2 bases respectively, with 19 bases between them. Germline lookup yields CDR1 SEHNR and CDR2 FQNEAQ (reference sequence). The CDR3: CASSLYQTGESPYNEQFF. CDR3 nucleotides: TGTGCCAGCAGCTTATATCAGACGGGAGAGTCCCCCTACAATGAGCAGTTCTTC.